This T cell receptor (beta chain) is from a study of regulatory T cells in long-lasting Graves disease (dated by TCRdb to about 2021). Background for the entire study: Newly diagnosed Graves' disease patients had taken antithyroid drugs for less than 3 months. Patients with persistent Graves' disease were compared with patients with newly diagnosed Graves' disease using TCR sequencing and RNA sequencing of peripheral blood. The study took place in China and was registered as a clinical trial. A total of some 35 samples underwent TCR sequencing: approximately 13 from persistent and roughly 20 from newly diagnosed Graves' disease patients.

A remark on this clonotype: Its specific antigen is unknown. It has no much larger one-base neighbor in the sample; base qualities were not kept.

Study-wide findings and limitations: The authors noted that the small sample size was a limitation that may lower accuracy. TRBV28, TRBJ1-2 and TRBJ2-5 were preferentially used in persistent disease, while TRBV20-1 and TRBJ2-1 were favored in newly diagnosed disease. Compared with newly diagnosed patients, persistent Graves' disease patients had lower TCR Shannon entropy and fewer highly expanded clones, which suggests clonal expansion. Persistent patients shared more public clonotypes among themselves (around 2,800) than newly diagnosed patients did (about 970). The study examined only peripheral blood because the primary lesion, thyroid tissue, could not be accessed. Sequencing and analysis were restricted to the TCR beta chain.

The library was built by means of multiplex PCR. The instrument was an Illumina HiSeq 4000. CDR3 regions were amplified by Arm-PCR with iRepertoire HTBI primers to construct TCR beta libraries. Before sequencing, the PCR products underwent gel purification. The paper's processing steps were these. Gene usage analysis of CDR3 amino acid clonotypes relied on the roughly 60 TRBV and around 14 TRBJ segments identified across samples. COPE and FqMerger were used to merge filtered high-quality paired reads into contigs. Contigs were aligned with BLAST to IMGT TRBV, TRBD and TRBJ reference genes, and CDR3 was defined per IMGT. Highly expanded clones were defined as clonotypes with a frequency above 0.1%. Repertoire diversity was measured by Shannon entropy, and V-J evenness by the Gini coefficient. A clonotype found in more than one individual was treated as public. TCRdb reprocessing: public reads trimmed at Q25 with fastp, clones called with MiXCR, in-frame beta chains kept. Rows matching on CDR3 protein sequence are summarized as one entry with the most common DNA and genes. The V and J calls and clone size come from TCRdb's table, not from the authors' own analysis. Across this sample there are 500,000 to 700,000 distinct CDR3 sequences, with roughly 15% seen only once. The ten most abundant clones make up 18% of the sample.

V lost 5 bases and J lost 5 bases; the stretch between them is 18 bases long. Based on the germline V gene, the CDR1 and CDR2 sequences are MDHEN and SYDVKM. The CDR3 numbers 15 residues from cysteine through phenylalanine. Only the CDR3 DNA is retained, 45 bases long and in frame from the first base. In the paper's terms, the time point label means: newly diagnosed GD, antithyroid drugs for less than 3 months. For both TCR sequencing and RNA sequencing, RNA was extracted from PBMCs using TRIzol. Graves' disease was diagnosed according to American Thyroid Association guidelines. Recruitment of patients was carried out at an endocrinology department in Xi'an, China. Each patient gave about 9.1 milliliters of peripheral blood, collected in an EDTA anticoagulant tube. Ficoll Paque Plus density gradient separation was used to isolate PBMCs, and no further T cell sorting was done. An Agilent 2100 Bioanalyzer and agarose gel were used to check RNA quality, while a NanoDrop 2000 measured RNA concentration.

This sample was also put to use in a study of T cells in Graves' hyperthyroidism and ophthalmopathy. The second publication reports: A patient counted as having stable Graves' hyperthyroidism if no progression to ophthalmopathy occurred over 18 months of follow-up. The hyperthyroidism patients were between 18 and 65 years old and newly diagnosed, with a disease duration of less than 2 months. Patients with uncontrolled infections, other autoimmune diseases, pregnancy or lactation were excluded. Clinical symptoms, serum thyroxine and TRAb, thyroid ultrasound, and orbital computed tomography formed the basis for the diagnoses. For the first round of RT-PCR on the TCR CDR3, the HTBI primer set was used together with the Qiagen OneStep RT-PCR kit. Most expanded thyroid clonotypes (frequency above 0.001) were also found in blood, which suggests that blood repertoires may mirror thyroid immune responses. In cross-validation, a model built on a 13 V-J signature told ophthalmopathy apart from stable hyperthyroidism with approximately 90% sensitivity and about 81% specificity, and in testing the same model reached 80%/75%. In validation, progression to ophthalmopathy was predicted by the model with 65% to 71% sensitivity and roughly 76% specificity, a median of 6.5 months before onset. To identify distinguishing TCR V-J signatures, a discovery cohort of roughly 100 patients was used, comprising some 45 with Graves' ophthalmopathy and approximately 57 with stable Graves' hyperthyroidism. Prospective prediction of ophthalmopathy was tested in an independent validation cohort of fewer than 20 hyperthyroidism patients and 15 to 17 patients who later progressed to ophthalmopathy. The 100 discovery patients were divided at random into training and test sets in a 7:3 ratio. In addition, the study compared T-cell repertoires in thyroid tissue and in blood from roughly 6 Graves' hyperthyroidism patients. After sampling, hyperthyroidism patients received methimazole starting at 30 mg daily, and ophthalmopathy patients received high-dose intravenous methylprednisolone. Libraries were constructed in a second round of multiplex PCR, after which size selection and purification were performed. Sequencing of the libraries was done on an Illumina HiSeq2000 using paired-end 100 bp reads. SOAPnuke was used to process the raw data, with reads discarded if the reads contained adapters or uncalled bases, had a mean Phred below 15, or lacked an exact constant-primer or identifier match. COPE v1.2.5 was used to merge the high-quality paired reads, and each unique nucleotide sequence was defined as a clonotype. MiTCR v1.1 was used to align the clonotypes against IMGT TRBV, TRBD and TRBJ reference segments. The analysis was restricted to V-J combinations with a frequency above 0.0001, which together covered just over 98% of the repertoires. The TCS score was defined as the ratio of F50 (clonal expansion) to E x V (chaos), calculated using BLOSUM62-based TCRdist between CDR3 peptides within each V-J. Welch's t-statistics and random forest reduced around 510 V-J features to some 14, which were used in a naive Bayes classifier (R e1071). Sample size was not statistically predetermined, and investigators were not blinded to group allocation. TCR Vbeta CDR3 sequencing of 135 peripheral blood samples (more than 40 ophthalmopathy, about 75 hyperthyroidism and some 17 progressor patients) is reported in the paper.

The chain employs TRBV28 and TRBJ1-2; there is no confident call for the D gene. The receptor was derived from a woman aged 25 to 39 with Graves disease. Donor details come from another sample of the same person, matched by shared clones. The sequencing here drew on peripheral blood mononuclear cells (PBMCs), taken at new diagnosis, from a patient treated with antithyroid drugs. Here the CDR3 is given as CASSPVGRSPYGYTF. The nucleotide sequence reads as follows: TGTGCCAGCAGTCCCGTAGGGCGGAGTCCATATGGCTACACCTTC.